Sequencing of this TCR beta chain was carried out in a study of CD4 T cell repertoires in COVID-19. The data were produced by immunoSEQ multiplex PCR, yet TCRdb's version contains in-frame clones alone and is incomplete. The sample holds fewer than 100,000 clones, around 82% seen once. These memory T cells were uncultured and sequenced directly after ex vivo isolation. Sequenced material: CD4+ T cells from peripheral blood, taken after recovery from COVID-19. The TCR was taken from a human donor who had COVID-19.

The CDR3, as DNA: TGTGCCAGCAGCGCCCCGACAGGGTTGGGGAGTGAGCAGTTCTTC. As protein: CASSAPTGLGSEQFF. The J gene is TRBJ2-1, the V gene TRBV9, with TRBD1 matching 7 bases. The V and J ends lost 3 bases and 9 bases, in that order; junction bases with no gene match: 12. CDR3 length equals 15 residues. The germline gives CDR1 SGDLS, CDR2 YYNGEE.